This TCR beta chain was identified in a study of long-term antiretroviral therapy in people with HIV. Findings of the study overall: An increase in diversity followed ART, yet levels stayed below transplant donor controls.

Trimming at V came to 7 bases and at J to 4 bases, leaving 9 bases not matched to a gene. Germline values: CDR1 MNHEY, CDR2 SVGAGI. The CDR3 contains 14 residues. Run at survey level, the immunoSEQ assay was version v3.0. Only in-frame clones appear in the TCRdb table, and some are missing; sequencing was by immunoSEQ multiplex PCR. The table includes around 9,000 clones, about 77% detected once. For this clone: Antigen unknown.

The starting material was unsorted PBMCs, obtained 0.4 years before starting antiretroviral therapy. The TCR sequence derives from a man under 40 with HIV. The rearrangement joins TRBV6-5 to TRBJ2-5; 7 bases are a match to TRBD2. The CDR3 nucleotides are TGTGCCAGCAAAATAGGGAGGGACGCAGAGACCCAGTACTTC. It yields the protein CASKIGRDAETQYF.